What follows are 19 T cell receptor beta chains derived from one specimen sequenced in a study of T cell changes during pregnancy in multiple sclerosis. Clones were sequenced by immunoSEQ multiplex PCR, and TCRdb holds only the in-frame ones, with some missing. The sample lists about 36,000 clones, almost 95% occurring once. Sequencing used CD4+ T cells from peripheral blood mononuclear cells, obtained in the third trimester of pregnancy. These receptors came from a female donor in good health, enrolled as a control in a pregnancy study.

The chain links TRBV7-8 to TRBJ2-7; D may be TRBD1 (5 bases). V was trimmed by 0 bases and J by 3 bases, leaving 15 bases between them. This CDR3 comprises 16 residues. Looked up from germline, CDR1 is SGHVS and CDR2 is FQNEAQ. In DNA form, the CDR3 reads TGTGCCAGCAGCTTAGCGCAGGCAGGGCAGGACTACGAGCAGTACTTC. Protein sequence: CASSLAQAGQDYEQYF.

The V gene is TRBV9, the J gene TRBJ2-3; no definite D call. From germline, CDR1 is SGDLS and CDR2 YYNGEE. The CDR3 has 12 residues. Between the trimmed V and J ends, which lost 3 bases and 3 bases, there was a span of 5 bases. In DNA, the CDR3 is TGTGCCAGCAGCGCACAGACAGATACGCAGTATTTT. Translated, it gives CASSAQTDTQYF.

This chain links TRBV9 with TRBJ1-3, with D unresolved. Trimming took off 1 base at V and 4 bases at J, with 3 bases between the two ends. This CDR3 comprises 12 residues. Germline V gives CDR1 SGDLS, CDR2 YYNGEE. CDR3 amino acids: CASSVLGNTIYF. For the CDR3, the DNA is TGTGCCAGCAGCGTACTGGGAAACACCATATATTTT. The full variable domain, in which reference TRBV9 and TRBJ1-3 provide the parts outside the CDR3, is DSGVTQTPKHLITATGQRVTLRCSPRSGDLSVYWYQQSLDQGLQFLIQYYNGEERAKGNILERFSAQQFPDLHSELNLSSLELGDSALYFCASSVLGNTIYFGEGSWLTVV.

Here the CDR3 reads CASSTGQANYGYTF. CDR3 DNA: TGTGCCAGCAGCACCGGACAGGCTAACTATGGCTACACCTTC. J is TRBJ1-2 and V is TRBV7-2; 7 bases line up with TRBD1. V was pared by 5 bases and J by 0 bases, with 3 bases of the junction left unmatched. The CDR3 spans 14 residues. Germline CDR1 is SGHTA and CDR2 is FQGNSA.

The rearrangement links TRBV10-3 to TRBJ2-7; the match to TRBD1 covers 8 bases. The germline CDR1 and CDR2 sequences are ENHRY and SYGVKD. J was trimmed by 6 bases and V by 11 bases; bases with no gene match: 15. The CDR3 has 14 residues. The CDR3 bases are TGTGCCGCAGCCTGGGCCAGGGGGCAGGGCGAGCAGTACTTC. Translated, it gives CAAAWARGQGEQYF.

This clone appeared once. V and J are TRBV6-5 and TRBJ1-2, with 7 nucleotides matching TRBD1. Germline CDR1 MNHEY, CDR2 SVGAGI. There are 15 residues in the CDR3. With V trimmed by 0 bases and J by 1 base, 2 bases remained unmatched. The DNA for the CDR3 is TGTGCCAGCAGTTACTCAGGACAGGATAACTATGGCTACACCTTC. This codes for CASSYSGQDNYGYTF.

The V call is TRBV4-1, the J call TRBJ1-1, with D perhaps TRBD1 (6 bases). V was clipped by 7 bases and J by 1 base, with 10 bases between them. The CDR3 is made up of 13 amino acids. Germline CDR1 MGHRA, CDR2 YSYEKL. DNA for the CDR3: TGCGCCAGCACGCCCAGGGGGAACACTGAAGCTTTCTTT. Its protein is CASTPRGNTEAFF.

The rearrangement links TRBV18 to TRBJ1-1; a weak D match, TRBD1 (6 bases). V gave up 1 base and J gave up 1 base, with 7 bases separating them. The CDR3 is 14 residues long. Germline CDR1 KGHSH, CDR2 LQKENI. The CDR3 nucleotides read TGTGCCAGCTCACCACAGACAGGGAACACTGAAGCTTTCTTT. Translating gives CASSPQTGNTEAFF.

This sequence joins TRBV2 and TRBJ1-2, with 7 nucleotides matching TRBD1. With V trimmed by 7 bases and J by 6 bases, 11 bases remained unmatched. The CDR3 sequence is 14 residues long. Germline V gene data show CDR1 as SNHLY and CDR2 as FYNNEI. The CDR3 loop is CASTRGGPLDGYTF. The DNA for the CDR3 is TGTGCCAGCACCCGAGGGGGCCCCCTTGATGGCTACACCTTC.

This CDR3 is CASSPDTHTGELFF. The CDR3 nucleotides are TGTGCCAGCAGTCCGGACACCCACACCGGGGAGCTGTTTTTT. The chain combines TRBV28 with TRBJ2-2; TRBD1 might be the D (5 bases). Germline assignment: CDR1 MDHEN and CDR2 SYDVKM. V lost 5 bases, J lost 3 bases, and 10 bases lay in between. This CDR3 is 14 amino acids long.

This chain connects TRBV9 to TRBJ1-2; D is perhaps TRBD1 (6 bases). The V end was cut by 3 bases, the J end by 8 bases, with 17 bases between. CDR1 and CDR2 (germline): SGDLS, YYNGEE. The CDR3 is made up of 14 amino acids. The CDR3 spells CASSAVGQSLGYTF. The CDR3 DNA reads TGTGCCAGCAGCGCAGTAGGACAGTCTTTAGGCTACACCTTC.

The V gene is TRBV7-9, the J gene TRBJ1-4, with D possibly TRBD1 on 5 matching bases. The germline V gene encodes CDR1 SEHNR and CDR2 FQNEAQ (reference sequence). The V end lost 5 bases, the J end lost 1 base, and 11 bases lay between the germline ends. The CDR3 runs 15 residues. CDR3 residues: CASSPLGGTNEKLFF. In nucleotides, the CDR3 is TGTGCCAGCAGCCCGTTGGGGGGAACTAATGAAAAACTGTTTTTT.

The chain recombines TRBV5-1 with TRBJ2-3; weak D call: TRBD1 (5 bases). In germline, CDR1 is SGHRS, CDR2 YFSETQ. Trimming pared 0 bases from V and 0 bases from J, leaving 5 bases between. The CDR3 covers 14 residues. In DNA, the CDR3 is TGCGCCAGCAGCTTGGCAGGGAGCACAGATACGCAGTATTTT. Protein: CASSLAGSTDTQYF.

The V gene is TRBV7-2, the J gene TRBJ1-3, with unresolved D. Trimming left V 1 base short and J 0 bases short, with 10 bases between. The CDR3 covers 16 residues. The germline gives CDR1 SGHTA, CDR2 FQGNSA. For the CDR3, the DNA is TGTGCCAGCAGCTTAGTTGCGGCGATCTCTGGAAACACCATATATTTT. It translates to CASSLVAAISGNTIYF.

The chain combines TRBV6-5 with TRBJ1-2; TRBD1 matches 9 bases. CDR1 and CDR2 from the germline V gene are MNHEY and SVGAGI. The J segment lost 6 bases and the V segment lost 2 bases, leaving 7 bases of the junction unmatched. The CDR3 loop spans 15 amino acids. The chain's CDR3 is CASSYTTGGGHGYTF. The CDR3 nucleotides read TGTGCCAGCAGTTACACGACAGGGGGTGGGCATGGCTACACCTTC.

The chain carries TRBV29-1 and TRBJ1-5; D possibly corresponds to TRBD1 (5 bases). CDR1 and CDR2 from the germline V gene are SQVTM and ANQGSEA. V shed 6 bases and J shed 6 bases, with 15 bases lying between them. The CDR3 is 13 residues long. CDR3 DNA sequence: TGCAGCGTCGTATTTCGGGGGGGTCAGCCCCAGCATTTT. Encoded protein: CSVVFRGGQPQHF.

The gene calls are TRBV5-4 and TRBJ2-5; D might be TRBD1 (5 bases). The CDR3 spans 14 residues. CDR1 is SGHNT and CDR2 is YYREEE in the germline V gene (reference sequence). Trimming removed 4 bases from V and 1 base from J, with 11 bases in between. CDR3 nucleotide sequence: TGTGCCAGCAGCCCCCAAGGGGTCCAAGAGACCCAGTACTTC. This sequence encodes CASSPQGVQETQYF.

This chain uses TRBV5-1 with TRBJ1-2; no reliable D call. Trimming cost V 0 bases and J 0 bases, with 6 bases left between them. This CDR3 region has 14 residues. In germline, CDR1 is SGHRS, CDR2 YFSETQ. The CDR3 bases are TGCGCCAGCAGCTTGGTTACAGCTAACTATGGCTACACCTTC. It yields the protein CASSLVTANYGYTF.

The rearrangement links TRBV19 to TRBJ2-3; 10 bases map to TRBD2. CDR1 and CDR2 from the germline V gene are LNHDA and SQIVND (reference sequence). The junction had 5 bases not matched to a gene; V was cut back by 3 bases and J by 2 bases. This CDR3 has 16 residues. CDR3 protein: CASSIRLAGPTDTQYF. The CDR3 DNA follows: TGTGCCAGTAGTATCCGACTAGCGGGCCCCACAGATACGCAGTATTTT.